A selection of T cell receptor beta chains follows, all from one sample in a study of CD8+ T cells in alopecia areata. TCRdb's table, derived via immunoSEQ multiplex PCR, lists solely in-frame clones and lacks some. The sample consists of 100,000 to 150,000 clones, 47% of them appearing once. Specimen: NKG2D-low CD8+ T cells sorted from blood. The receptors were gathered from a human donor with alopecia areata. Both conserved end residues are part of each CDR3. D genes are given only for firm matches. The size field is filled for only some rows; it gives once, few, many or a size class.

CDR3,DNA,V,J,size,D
CSVEDRDKETQYF,TGCAGCGTAGAGGACAGGGATAAAGAGACCCAGTACTTC,TRBV29-1,TRBJ2-5,few,TRBD1
CASSQHRADTQYF,TGTGCCAGCAGCCAGCATAGGGCAGATACGCAGTATTTT,TRBV11-2,TRBJ2-3,-,-
CSVFGTSYEQYF,TGCAGCGTTTTCGGGACCTCCTACGAGCAGTACTTC,TRBV29-1,TRBJ2-7,once,-
CASSLDPRTEQYF,TGTGCCAGCAGCTTAGACCCCAGGACCGAGCAGTACTTC,TRBV7-9,TRBJ2-7,few,-
CAWSALGNTEAFF,TGTGCCTGGAGTGCTCTCGGGAACACTGAAGCTTTCTTT,TRBV30,TRBJ1-1,-,-
CSVETDTQYF,TGCAGCGTTGAAACCGATACGCAGTATTTT,TRBV29-1,TRBJ2-3,-,-
CASGETVRIF,TGTGCCAGCGGCGAGACAGTGAGGATCTTC,TRBV27,TRBJ2-1,-,-
CAQQGLVRGPQHF,TGTGCCCAACAGGGACTTGTCAGAGGGCCCCAGCATTTT,TRBV30,TRBJ1-5,-,-
CASSAGLLFEQYF,TGTGCCAGCAGCGCGGGACTACTCTTTGAGCAGTACTTC,TRBV9,TRBJ2-7,few,TRBD2
CASSPTGSEAFF,TGTGCCAGCAGCCCTACAGGGTCTGAAGCTTTCTTT,TRBV6-5,TRBJ1-1,-,-
CASSPDASSYEQYF,TGTGCCAGCAGCCCGGACGCGAGCTCCTACGAGCAGTACTTC,TRBV5-4,TRBJ2-7,-,-
CSVGTDTQYF,TGCAGCGTCGGGACAGATACGCAGTATTTT,TRBV29-1,TRBJ2-3,-,-
CSVVDGTTYNYGYTF,TGCAGCGTTGTGGATGGGACAACTTATAACTATGGCTACACCTTC,TRBV29-1,TRBJ1-2,-,-
CSVTFGPNNEQFF,TGCAGCGTCACATTTGGCCCTAACAATGAGCAGTTCTTC,TRBV29-1,TRBJ2-1,-,-
CSATLMSSGNTIYF,TGCAGCGCTACCCTGATGAGCTCTGGAAACACCATATATTTT,TRBV29-1,TRBJ1-3,-,-
CASTSGGYTF,TGTGCCAGCACAAGCGGCGGCTACACCTTC,TRBV2,TRBJ1-2,-,-
CSVMASGTLTPSYEQYF,TGCAGCGTTATGGCTAGCGGGACCCTAACCCCCTCCTACGAGCAGTACTTC,TRBV29-1,TRBJ2-7,-,TRBD2
CATLGQEDGYTF,TGTGCCACCCTGGGACAGGAGGATGGCTACACCTTC,TRBV27,TRBJ1-2,-,TRBD1
CSVGQIYEQYF,TGCAGCGTTGGACAGATTTACGAGCAGTACTTC,TRBV29-1,TRBJ2-7,-,-
CASSELTSGERYNEQFF,TGTGCCAGCAGTGAATTAACTAGCGGGGAGAGATACAATGAGCAGTTCTTC,TRBV25-1,TRBJ2-1,few,TRBD2
CASSLPRLVGDEQFF,TGTGCCAGCAGCCTACCCAGACTAGTTGGGGATGAGCAGTTCTTC,TRBV11-2,TRBJ2-1,-,-
CASSFWTGRQETQYF,TGTGCCAGCAGTTTTTGGACAGGGAGGCAAGAGACCCAGTACTTC,TRBV6-5,TRBJ2-5,-,TRBD1
CSVEQPGTVPYEQYF,TGCAGCGTTGAGCAACCCGGGACGGTTCCCTACGAGCAGTACTTC,TRBV29-1,TRBJ2-7,-,-